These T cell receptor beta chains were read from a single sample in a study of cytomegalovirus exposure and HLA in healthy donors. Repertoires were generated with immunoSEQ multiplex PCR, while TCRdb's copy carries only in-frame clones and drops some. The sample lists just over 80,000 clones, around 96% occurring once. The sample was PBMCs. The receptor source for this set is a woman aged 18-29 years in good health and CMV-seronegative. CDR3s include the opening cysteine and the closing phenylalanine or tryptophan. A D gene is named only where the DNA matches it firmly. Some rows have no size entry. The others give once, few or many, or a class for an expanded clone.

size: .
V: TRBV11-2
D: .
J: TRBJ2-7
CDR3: CASSISDIRYEQYF

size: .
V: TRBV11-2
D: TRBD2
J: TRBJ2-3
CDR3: CASSLYGGAGEKDTQYF

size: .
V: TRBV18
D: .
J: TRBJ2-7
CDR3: CASSPPGGGLREQYF

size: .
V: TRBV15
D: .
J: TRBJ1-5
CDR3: CATEPPGGGQPQHF

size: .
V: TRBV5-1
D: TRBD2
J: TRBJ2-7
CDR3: CASRVAGGNEQYF

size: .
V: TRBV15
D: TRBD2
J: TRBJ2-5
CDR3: CATSRDLALADWTQYF

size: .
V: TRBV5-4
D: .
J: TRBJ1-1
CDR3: CASSFPDMMNTEAFF

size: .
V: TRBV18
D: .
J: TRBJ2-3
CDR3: CASSPSTSRWASSSTDTQYF

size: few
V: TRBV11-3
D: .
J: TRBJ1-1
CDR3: CASSYSGEPNTEAFF

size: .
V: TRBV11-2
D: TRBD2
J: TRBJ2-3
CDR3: CASSLGLAGATDTQYF

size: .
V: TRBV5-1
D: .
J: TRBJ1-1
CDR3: CASSLDLRQSPEAFF

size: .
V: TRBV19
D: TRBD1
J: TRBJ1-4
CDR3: CASSQIGGTGPTNEKLFF

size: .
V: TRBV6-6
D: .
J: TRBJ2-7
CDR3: CASSNPYYEQYF

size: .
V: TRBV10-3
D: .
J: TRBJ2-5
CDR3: CAISDLMGTAKETQYF